A single TCR beta chain is shown here with its context. Its target is unknown. Germline CDR1 reads MGHRA; CDR2 reads YSYEKL. This CDR3 spans 18 amino acids. V shed 4 bases and J 0 bases; nucleotides not matched to a gene: 12. Treatment described: some 20 received Ad26.COV2.S at low or high dose, single or two shots; roughly five received placebo; per-sample allocation not given. Sampling was done on day 63 after the first vaccine or placebo injection. Repertoires were generated with immunoSEQ multiplex PCR, while TCRdb's copy carries only in-frame clones and drops some. Here the sample spans about half a million clones, 80% to 90% being singletons. The entry originates in a study of Ad26.COV2.S vaccination and SARS-CoV-2 variants. Study-level information: Donor had been placed in the Ad26.COV2.S arm of the COV1001 trial.

Study outcomes and limitations: Post-vaccination breadth of spike-specific CD8+ and CD4+ T cell responses was reportedly substantial. Measurement of non-spike TCR breadth gave similar results in vaccine and placebo recipients.

The chain recombines TRBV4-1 with TRBJ2-5, with TRBD2 identical over 9 bases. This receptor was taken from a person between 18 and 59 years old who received the Ad26.COV2.S COVID-19 vaccine or a placebo. This material consisted of peripheral blood, taken in a trial of Ad26.COV2.S vaccine versus placebo. The CDR3: CASSRASGTVGYQETQYF. The CDR3 region has the DNA TGCGCCAGCAGCCGAGCTAGCGGGACTGTCGGGTACCAAGAGACCCAGTACTTC.